The 27 T cell receptor beta chains below all came from one sample that was sequenced in a study of T cell clonality in common variable immunodeficiency. Sequenced by immunoSEQ multiplex PCR; TCRdb stores in-frame clones only, minus some. The sample has approximately 37,000 clones, none seen only once. The sample comprised peripheral blood mononuclear cells. These receptors were collected from a person between 18 and 75 years old in good health.

This clone was counted at least ten times. The read terminates 3 residues ahead of where the CDR3 ends, so the germline J gene completes it. The rearrangement uses TRBV6-1 and TRBJ2-7; D call uncertain. From germline, CDR1 is MNHNS and CDR2 SASEGT. The V end lost 3 bases, the J end lost 5 bases, and 5 bases lay between the germline ends. The CDR3 extends over 11 amino acids. The CDR3 DNA, read in part, is TGTGCCAGCAGTGATACTGACGAG. Its protein is CASSDTDE. The whole CDR3 protein is CASSDTDEQYF.

This clone has a count of ten or more. The read terminates 3 residues before the CDR3 end, so the remaining end is supplied by the germline J gene. The chain combines TRBV18 with TRBJ2-5, with D possibly being TRBD2 (5 bases). V was clipped by 1 base and J by 3 bases, with 18 bases between them. There are 17 residues in the CDR3. Per the germline V gene, CDR1 is KGHSH and CDR2 is LQKENI. Incomplete CDR3 DNA: TGTGCCAGCTCACCACTTTCTTCGCTAGCTCGAAAAGAGACC. Translated: CASSPLSSLARKET. The full CDR3 is CASSPLSSLARKETQYF.

This clone was counted many times. The read terminates 3 residues ahead of where the CDR3 ends, so the germline J gene completes it. The genes are TRBV10-3 and TRBJ1-1; D is unresolved. The V end was cut by 0 bases, the J end by 7 bases, with 9 bases between. The CDR3 sequence is 13 residues long. Germline V gene sequence: CDR1 ENHRY, CDR2 SYGVKD. CDR3 DNA, as far as it was read: TGTGCCATCAGTGAGTCCGGGTTCGGTGAA. Its protein is CAISESGFGE. The full CDR3 reads CAISESGFGEAFF.

In its sample, this clone was seen many times. The read halts 3 residues ahead of the CDR3 end, with the missing end drawn from the germline J gene. The chain combines TRBV20-1 with TRBJ2-3; D is uncertain. Deletions cut 6 bases from V and 6 bases from J, with 22 bases between. In germline, CDR1 is DFQATT, CDR2 SNEGSKA (reference sequence). The CDR3 sequence is 15 residues long. CDR3 DNA (partial): TGCAGTGCCTCGCACCCCGCGGCTGCACGGGATACG. It specifies CSASHPAAARDT. The full-length CDR3 reads as CSASHPAAARDTQYF.

A note on this clone: From the germline J gene comes the end of the CDR3, since the read stops 3 residues before it. This rearrangement joins TRBV18 to TRBJ2-4, with D perhaps matching TRBD2 (5 bases). This CDR3 has 15 residues. The germline V gene has CDR1 KGHSH and CDR2 LQKENI. The CDR3 spells CASSPSLAPQETQYF. The part of the CDR3 DNA that was read is TGTGCCAGCTCACCTTCCCTAGCCCCCCAAGAGACT.

This clone was found many times. The CDR3 end falls 3 residues outside the read, so it is completed with the germline J gene. The sample carries other DNA sequences with the same CDR3. The chain combines TRBV30 with TRBJ1-3; the D gene is possibly TRBD1 (5 bases). Trimming shortened V by 2 bases and J by 3 bases, and 20 bases separated the two germline ends. The CDR3 has 17 amino acids. Germline V gives CDR1 GTSNPN, CDR2 SVGIG (reference sequence). CDR3 DNA (partial): TGTGCCTGGAGTAGAAGTAGGGCAGGGCCAGGTGGAAACACC. The encoded protein is CAWSRSRAGPGGNT. The CDR3 reads in full as CAWSRSRAGPGGNTIYF.

This clone occurred many times. The CDR3 is cut off 3 residues early in the read; its end comes from the germline J gene. J is TRBJ2-1 and V is TRBV6-2 or TRBV6-3; no clear D. The V end lost 5 bases, the J end lost 2 bases, and 16 bases lay between the germline ends. The CDR3 runs 16 residues. Germline loops: CDR1 MNHEY, CDR2 SVGEGT. CDR3 DNA (partial): TGTGCCAGCAGTCGCTATAGAGTTTTGACCTACAATGAG. It encodes CASSRYRVLTYNE. The CDR3 in its entirety is CASSRYRVLTYNEQFF.

This clone was seen at least ten times. Read coverage stops 3 residues before the CDR3 terminus; the germline J gene supplies the remainder. The rearrangement uses TRBV6-2 or TRBV6-3 and TRBJ2-1, with TRBD2 identical over 9 bases. Trimming cost V 6 bases and J 8 bases; bases outside gene matches: 11. This CDR3 region has 15 residues. Germline assignment: CDR1 MNHEY and CDR2 SVGEGT. CDR3 bases read: TGTGCCAGCAGCCGCGGGAGCGGGGGGATCGATGAG. This gives the protein CASSRGSGGIDE. The complete CDR3 reads CASSRGSGGIDEQFF.

This clone was detected only a few times. The sequence runs out 3 residues before the end of the CDR3; the remainder is reconstructed from the germline J gene. This chain uses TRBV19 with TRBJ1-5; no firm D call. This CDR3 region has 15 residues. The germline gives CDR1 LNHDA, CDR2 SQIVND (reference sequence). The V gene lost 8 bases and the J gene lost 0 bases, with 14 bases spanning the gap. CDR3 DNA (partial): TGTGCCAGTGTTAGATCACAGAGTAGCAATCAGCCC. Translated: CASVRSQSSNQP. The full CDR3 protein is CASVRSQSSNQPQHF.

This clone was observed many times. Read coverage stops 3 residues before the CDR3 terminus; the germline J gene supplies the remainder. The genes are TRBV6-2 or TRBV6-3 and TRBJ2-7, with D perhaps TRBD2 (6 bases). The germline gives CDR1 MNHEY, CDR2 SVGEGT. CDR3 length: 13 residues. V lost 2 bases, J lost 5 bases, and 10 bases lay in between. Partial CDR3 DNA: TGTGCCAGCAGTTACGAGGCGGGGAACGAG. Protein: CASSYEAGNE. The entire CDR3 protein reads CASSYEAGNEQYF.

This clone was counted many times. The read ends 3 residues before the CDR3 terminus; that terminus is restored from the germline J gene. The V gene is TRBV2, the J gene TRBJ1-5, with D hard to call. This CDR3 contains 13 residues. Germline assignment: CDR1 SNHLY and CDR2 FYNNEI. Trimming took 5 bases from V and 8 from J, leaving 13 bases between them. CDR3 DNA (partial): TGTGCCAGCAGTCCGAGACAATGGGAGCCC. Translated, it gives CASSPRQWEP. The whole CDR3 sequence is CASSPRQWEPQHF.

In its sample, this clone was seen many times. The read terminates 3 residues before the CDR3 end, so the remaining end is supplied by the germline J gene. V is TRBV20-1 and J is TRBJ2-1; 9 bases line up with TRBD2. The CDR3 has 14 residues. V shed 5 bases and J 4 bases; nucleotides not matched to a gene: 6. Germline CDR1 reads DFQATT; CDR2 reads SNEGSKA (reference sequence). CDR3 protein: CSAPTSGPYNEQFF. The DNA read from the CDR3 is TGCAGTGCTCCCACTAGCGGGCCTTACAATGAG.

This clone has ten or more counts. The CDR3 is cut off 3 residues early in the read; its end comes from the germline J gene. The rearrangement joins TRBV6-2 or TRBV6-3 to TRBJ2-7, with 10 bases identical to TRBD2. This CDR3 comprises 14 residues. Germline V gene sequence: CDR1 MNHEY, CDR2 SVGEGT. J lost 4 bases, V lost 2 bases, and 2 bases had no gene match. CDR3 sequence: CASSYASGSYEQYF. Partial CDR3 DNA: TGTGCCAGCAGTTACGCTAGCGGGAGTTACGAG.

As to this clone: The CDR3 is cut off 3 residues early in the read; its end comes from the germline J gene. V and J are TRBV20-1 and TRBJ2-7; 7 nucleotides align to TRBD1. V was clipped by 6 bases and J by 3 bases; unmatched bases: 8. The V gene's germline CDR1 is DFQATT and CDR2 SNEGSKA (reference sequence). There are 13 residues in the CDR3. The CDR3 bases that were read are TGCAGTGCGAGCCGGGGACAGCGCTACGAG. Protein: CSASRGQRYE. The entire CDR3 protein is CSASRGQRYEQYF.

This clone was counted many times. The read stops 3 residues short of the end of the CDR3; the missing end is completed from the germline J gene. The rearrangement links TRBV5-1 to TRBJ1-1; D is possibly TRBD1 (6 bases). The CDR3 covers 16 residues. The V gene's germline CDR1 is SGHRS and CDR2 YFSETQ. V lost 0 bases, J lost 1 base, and 13 bases lay in between. CDR3 DNA (partial): TGCGCCAGCAGCTTGGAAGGGGGGGCCAGGAACACTGAA. It encodes CASSLEGGARNTE. The whole CDR3 sequence reads CASSLEGGARNTEAFF.

As to this clone: Read coverage stops 3 residues before the CDR3 terminus; the germline J gene supplies the remainder. The V call is TRBV11-3, the J call TRBJ2-3, with TRBD2 identical over 7 bases. Germline lookup yields CDR1 SGHNT and CDR2 YENEEA. This CDR3 has 14 amino acids. Trimming at V came to 6 bases and at J to 2 bases, leaving 5 bases not matched to a gene. The part of the CDR3 DNA that was read is TGTGCCAGCAGTTTGAGCGGGACCACAGATACG. It encodes CASSLSGTTDT. The full CDR3 reads CASSLSGTTDTQYF.

This clone was seen ten or more times. Coverage ceases 3 residues before the CDR3 finishes, and the germline J gene fills in the end. V and J are TRBV9 and TRBJ1-2; 10 nucleotides line up with TRBD1. V shed 3 bases and J 5 bases; nucleotides not matched to a gene: 4. Germline V gives CDR1 SGDLS, CDR2 YYNGEE. The CDR3 is made up of 14 amino acids. The CDR3 is CASSDRTGGYGYTF. The sequenced part of the CDR3 DNA is TGTGCCAGCAGCGACCGGACAGGGGGATATGGC.

This clone was found many times. The CDR3 end lies 3 residues beyond the end of the read and is filled in from the germline J gene. V and J are TRBV6-2 or TRBV6-3 and TRBJ1-2; possible D gene TRBD1, 5 bases. Per the germline V gene, CDR1 is MNHEY and CDR2 is SVGEGT. This CDR3 spans 12 amino acids. The germline V and J ends were trimmed by 8 bases and 4 bases, with 11 bases remaining between them. The DNA read from the CDR3 is TGTGCCAGCGGGACTACGGGCTATGGC. Translated: CASGTTGYG. The complete CDR3 reads CASGTTGYGYTF.

This clone came up many times. The CDR3 end lies 3 residues beyond the end of the read and is filled in from the germline J gene. V and J are TRBV6-2 or TRBV6-3 and TRBJ1-5, with D unclear. The V end lost 7 bases, the J end lost 3 bases, and 10 bases lay between the germline ends. Germline V lookup: CDR1 MNHEY, CDR2 SVGEGT. The CDR3 spans 13 residues. Partial CDR3 DNA: TGTGCCAGCACCGACTCATTCAATCAGCCC. Amino acid sequence: CASTDSFNQP. The whole CDR3 protein reads CASTDSFNQPQHF.

In this sample, this clone turned up many times. The read finishes 3 residues shy of the CDR3 end, and the germline J gene is used to complete it. The rearrangement joins TRBV20-1 to TRBJ2-7; 11 bases are shared with TRBD2. The CDR3 extends over 15 amino acids. V lost 3 bases to trimming and J lost 0 bases; unmatched junction nucleotides: 4. CDR1 and CDR2 (germline): DFQATT, SNEGSKA (reference sequence). The CDR3 loop reads CSARPLAGGSYEQYF. The CDR3 bases that were read are TGCAGTGCTAGGCCTCTAGCGGGAGGCTCCTACGAG.

This clone was recorded at least ten times. Read sequence stops 3 residues before the CDR3 end, and the germline J gene provides the missing end. The chain has TRBV15 and TRBJ2-7, with TRBD2 matching 10 bases. This CDR3 has 15 amino acids. V dropped 2 bases and J dropped 5; count of bases not matched to a gene: 6. CDR1 is LNHNV and CDR2 is YYDKDF in the germline V gene (reference sequence). The covered CDR3 bases are TGTGCCACCAGCAGACAACTAGCGGGGTCCCACGAG. Protein sequence: CATSRQLAGSHE. The whole CDR3 protein is CATSRQLAGSHEQYF.

This clone was detected many times. The CDR3 DNA, read in part, is TGTGCCAGCAGCACCGACAGGGGCCCCAATCAGCCC. It is translated as CASSTDRGPNQP. The complete CDR3 sequence is CASSTDRGPNQPQHF. V is TRBV7-9 and J is TRBJ1-5, with 8 bases that match TRBD1. Read data end 3 residues before the CDR3 end; the end is taken from the germline J gene. V gave up 5 bases and J gave up 3 bases; unmatched junction bases: 6. The CDR3 contains 15 residues. The germline gives CDR1 SEHNR, CDR2 FQNEAQ (reference sequence).

This clone has just a few counts. Read coverage stops 3 residues before the CDR3 terminus; the germline J gene supplies the remainder. The rearrangement uses TRBV7-6 and TRBJ1-6, with TRBD1 matching over 9 bases. Germline CDR1 reads SGHVS; CDR2 reads FNYEAQ. The CDR3 runs 14 residues. The junction had 6 bases not matched to a gene; V was cut back by 5 bases and J by 10 bases. CDR3 sequence: CASSPDRGGSPLHF. The CDR3 DNA, read in part, is TGTGCCAGCAGCCCGGACAGGGGAGGGTCACCC.

This clone was seen repeatedly, ten times or more. The observed sequence ends 3 residues before the CDR3 terminus, with the missing tail filled in from the germline J gene. This chain uses TRBV2 with TRBJ2-7, with D tentatively TRBD1 (5 bases). Looked up from germline, CDR1 is SNHLY and CDR2 is FYNNEI. The CDR3 is 12 residues long. Trimming removed 8 bases from V and 1 base from J, with 9 bases in between. The CDR3 bases that were read are TGTGCCAGCGGGGCCTTTTCCTACGAG. Its protein is CASGAFSYE. The full CDR3 protein reads CASGAFSYEQYF.

This clone was recorded many times. The missing CDR3 end, 3 residues past where the read stops, is filled in from the germline J gene. In the same sample, other DNA sequences code for this CDR3. This rearrangement joins TRBV5-1 to TRBJ1-2, with TRBD1 matching 8 bases. Germline CDR1 SGHRS, CDR2 YFSETQ. The trim removed 4 bases at V and 5 bases at J, leaving 7 bases unmatched. The CDR3 runs 14 residues. CDR3 bases read: TGCGCCAGCAGCCCAGAGACAGGGGCTTATGGC. Translating gives CASSPETGAYG. The CDR3 as a whole reads CASSPETGAYGYTF.

This clone was counted at least ten times. The read is 3 residues too short to cover the CDR3 end, so that end is filled in from the germline J gene. V usage is TRBV20-1 and J usage is TRBJ2-1; 9 bases are shared with TRBD2. CDR1 DFQATT and CDR2 SNEGSKA come from the germline V gene (reference sequence). V was clipped by 5 bases and J by 1 base; unmatched bases: 9. This CDR3 region has 16 residues. CDR3 sequence reads: CSAGGNSGRSYNEQFF. CDR3 DNA (partial): TGCAGTGCTGGAGGGAATAGCGGGAGATCCTACAATGAG.

In its sample, this clone was seen a few times. The read halts 3 residues ahead of the CDR3 end, with the missing end drawn from the germline J gene. The chain has TRBV19 and TRBJ1-5; 9 positions agree with TRBD1. V gave up 5 bases and J gave up 8 bases; unmatched junction bases: 10. CDR3 length equals 15 residues. Looked up from germline, CDR1 is LNHDA and CDR2 is SQIVND (reference sequence). The part of the CDR3 DNA that was read is TGTGCCAGTAGTGTCGGGACAGGGCAAGGGGAGCCC. Translating it yields CASSVGTGQGEP. The full CDR3 sequence reads CASSVGTGQGEPQHF.